This TCR beta chain was found in a study of cytomegalovirus exposure and HLA in healthy donors. Amplification used 60 Vbeta primers and 13 Jbeta primers. Profiled with immunoSEQ multiplex PCR; TCRdb holds only in-frame clones, not every one. This table holds approximately 150,000 clones, about three quarters found once. V lost 5 bases to trimming and J lost 4 bases; unmatched junction nucleotides: 9. The CDR3 runs 15 residues. The germline gives CDR1 MNHNS, CDR2 SASEGT. Sequencing used PBMCs. V usage is TRBV6-1 and J usage is TRBJ1-2; 8 positions agree with TRBD1. This TCR was recovered from a female donor in good health and CMV-seronegative. CDR3 in DNA: TGTGCCAGCAGTACCAACAGGGGGGGGAGCTATGGCTACACCTTC. Translated: CASSTNRGGSYGYTF.